This TCR beta chain was retrieved from a study of early T cells in non-severe SARS-CoV-2 infection. Looking at the study overall: Investigators sequenced bulk RNA drawn from unsorted whole blood, and chains remained unpaired.

Of note for this clonotype: The antigen is unknown.

Germline V CDR1 and CDR2: MNHEY, SVGEGT. The CDR3 runs 16 residues. J was trimmed by 2 bases and V by 0 bases; bases with no gene match: 6. The protocol attached unique molecular identifiers to individual cDNA molecules. In TCRdb, the 5' RACE reads were re-called with MiXCR into one record per CDR3 protein. The sample has 32,000 or so distinct CDR3 sequences, 5.7% seen once. The study's findings and limits: The VDJdb matching leaned toward anti-spike CD8 responses and overlooked private and CD4 specificities.

The sample was whole blood. This chain uses TRBV6-2 or TRBV6-3 with TRBJ2-7, with 8 bases matching TRBD1. This sequence was found in an adult who was a healthcare worker with PCR-confirmed SARS-CoV-2 infection or an uninfected control (not recorded which). The DNA of the CDR3 is TGTGCCAGCAGTTACTCGAGGGGACAGGTGACCTACGAGCAGTACTTC. Amino acid sequence: CASSYSRGQVTYEQYF.